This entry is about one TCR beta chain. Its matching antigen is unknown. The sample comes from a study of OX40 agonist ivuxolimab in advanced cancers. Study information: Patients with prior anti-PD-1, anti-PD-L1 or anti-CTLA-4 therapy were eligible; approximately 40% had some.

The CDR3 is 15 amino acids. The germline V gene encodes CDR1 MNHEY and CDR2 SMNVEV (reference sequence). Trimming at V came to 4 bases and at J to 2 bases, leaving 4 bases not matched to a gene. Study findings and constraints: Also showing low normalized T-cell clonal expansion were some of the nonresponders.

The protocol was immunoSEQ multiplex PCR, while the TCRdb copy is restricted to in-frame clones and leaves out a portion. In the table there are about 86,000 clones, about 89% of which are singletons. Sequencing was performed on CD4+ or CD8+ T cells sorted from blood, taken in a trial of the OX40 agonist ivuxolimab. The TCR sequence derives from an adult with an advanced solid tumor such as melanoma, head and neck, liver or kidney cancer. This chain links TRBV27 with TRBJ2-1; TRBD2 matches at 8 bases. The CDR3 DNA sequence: TGTGCCAGCAGTTCCCTTAGCGGGACCTACAATGAGCAGTTCTTC. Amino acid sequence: CASSSLSGTYNEQFF.